This T cell receptor beta chain stems from a study of CD4+ T cells in melanoma. Overall study results and limits: Neoantigen-specific CD4+ T cells in melanoma reportedly had diverse differentiation states. CD8+ T cell, macrophage and B cell function reportedly correlated with neoantigen-specific CD4+ T cells.

The assay was immunoSEQ multiplex PCR, and TCRdb's table has in-frame clones only and misses some. There are some 110,000 clones in the sample; around 92% occur only once, and 2.5% to 3.5% lies in the top ten. Trimming took 5 bases from V and 7 from J; bases not matched to a gene: 10. The CDR3 contains 16 residues. The germline gives CDR1 SGHVS, CDR2 FQNEAQ. With regard to this clone: Antigen specificity is unknown.

Sequences were obtained from peripheral blood. The sequence was obtained from a human donor with melanoma. The chain is built from TRBV7-8 and TRBJ2-1, with TRBD2 identical over 11 bases. The CDR3 DNA sequence: TGTGCCAGCAGCGGACGGGGACTAGCGGACTCGAATGAGCAGTTCTTC. Translating gives CASSGRGLADSNEQFF.